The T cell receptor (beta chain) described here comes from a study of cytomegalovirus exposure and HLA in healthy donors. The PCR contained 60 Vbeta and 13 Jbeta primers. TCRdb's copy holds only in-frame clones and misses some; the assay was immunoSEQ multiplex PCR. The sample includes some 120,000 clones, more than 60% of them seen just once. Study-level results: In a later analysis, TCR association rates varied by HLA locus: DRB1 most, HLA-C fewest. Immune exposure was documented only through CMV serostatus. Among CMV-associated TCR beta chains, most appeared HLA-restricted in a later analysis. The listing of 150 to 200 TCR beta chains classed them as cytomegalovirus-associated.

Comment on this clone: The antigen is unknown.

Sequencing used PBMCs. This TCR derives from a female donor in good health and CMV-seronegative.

CDR3 protein: CASSWGGLPRQPQHF. DNA of the CDR3: TGTGCCAGCAGCTGGGGGGGACTGCCTCGTCAGCCCCAGCATTTT. The chain combines TRBV7-9 with TRBJ1-5; tentatively, D is TRBD1 (5 bases). CDR3 length equals 15 residues. CDR1 is SEHNR, CDR2 FQNEAQ, per germline (reference sequence). Trimming took 4 bases from V and 6 from J, leaving 16 bases between them.